The 29 T cell receptor beta chains presented below share a single source sample, sequenced in a study of shared clonotypes between healthy human individuals. Naive CD8 cells, CD45RO-negative and positively selected for CCR7, excluded terminally differentiated effector memory CD45RA+ cells. The data were produced by immunoSEQ multiplex PCR, yet TCRdb's version contains in-frame clones alone and is incomplete. The sample records about 2.1 million clones, approximately 92% being singletons. What was sequenced was naive CD8+ T cells from PBMCs. The receptors originated from a man between 18 and 29 years old in good health. Some clones in this sample may be carry-over from other donors' samples.

The chain has TRBV29-1 and TRBJ2-5, with 8 bases identical to TRBD1. The germline V gene has CDR1 SQVTM and CDR2 ANQGSEA. This CDR3 has 12 amino acids. The ends lost 7 bases at V and 2 bases at J; junction bases unmatched: 3. The CDR3 reads CSAHRGQETQYF. Here the CDR3 DNA reads TGCAGCGCTCACAGGGGGCAAGAGACCCAGTACTTC. Using reference TRBV29-1 and TRBJ2-5 for the parts outside the CDR3, the full variable domain is SAVISQKPSRDICQRGTSLTIQCQVDSQVTMMFWYRQQPGQSLTLIATANQGSEATYESGFVIDKFPISRPNLTFSTLTVSNMSPEDSSIYLCSAHRGQETQYFGPGTRLLVL.

The chain combines TRBV28 with TRBJ2-7, with TRBD2 as a possible D gene (5 bases). V was clipped by 3 bases and J by 0 bases, with 12 bases between them. Germline loops: CDR1 MDHEN, CDR2 SYDVKM. This CDR3 is 15 amino acids long. CDR3 sequence: CASSFEGTPSYEQYF. The CDR3, as DNA: TGTGCCAGCAGTTTCGAGGGTACTCCCTCCTACGAGCAGTACTTC.

CDR3 coding DNA: TGTGCCAGCAGCTTAGTAGGTGAAGGGACCCAGTACTTC. Translation: CASSLVGEGTQYF. The V and J genes are TRBV7-3 and TRBJ2-5, with unresolved D. Between the trimmed V and J ends, which lost 2 bases and 7 bases, there was a span of 11 bases. Germline CDR1 and CDR2: SGHTA and FQGTGA. This CDR3 comprises 13 residues.

This chain uses TRBV7-9 with TRBJ1-2, with a possible D match to TRBD1 (6 bases). Germline V gene data show CDR1 as SEHNR and CDR2 as FQNEAQ (reference sequence). The germline V and J ends were trimmed by 4 bases and 0 bases, with 9 bases remaining between them. CDR3 length: 14 amino acids. CDR3 loop: CASSWDIANYGYTF. The CDR3 DNA sequence: TGTGCCAGCAGCTGGGACATTGCTAACTATGGCTACACCTTC.

In this sample, this clone turned up a few times. The J gene is TRBJ1-4, the V gene TRBV6-6; the D is unclear. Trimming cost V 2 bases and J 3 bases, with 13 bases left between them. The length of the CDR3 is 16 residues. Germline-derived CDR1 and CDR2 are MNHNY and SVGAGI (reference sequence). The CDR3 sequence: CASSYDLSRANEKLFF. DNA of the CDR3: TGTGCCAGCAGTTACGATCTCTCACGGGCTAATGAAAAACTGTTTTTT.

This chain links TRBV4-3 with TRBJ2-1; 8 nucleotides align to TRBD2. The CDR3 totals 15 residues. V was clipped by 1 base and J by 8 bases; unmatched bases: 7. CDR1 and CDR2 (germline): LGHNA, YSLEER. CDR3 region: CASSQGTSFGDEQFF. CDR3 bases: TGCGCCAGCAGCCAAGGGACTAGCTTTGGGGATGAGCAGTTCTTC.

This chain links TRBV7-6 with TRBJ1-1; D not certain. This CDR3 has 14 amino acids. Trimming cost V 3 bases and J 1 base, with 9 bases left between them. CDR1 is SGHVS, CDR2 FNYEAQ, per germline. CDR3 sequence reads: CASSLREQNTEAFF. The CDR3 nucleotides are TGTGCCAGCAGCTTGCGCGAGCAGAACACTGAAGCTTTCTTT.

This sequence joins TRBV29-1 and TRBJ2-1; perhaps D is TRBD1 or TRBD2 (5 bases each). V was clipped by 4 bases and J by 0 bases, with 10 bases between them. The CDR3 spans 14 residues. Germline lookup yields CDR1 SQVTM and CDR2 ANQGSEA. The chain's CDR3 is CSVAGPSSYNEQFF. CDR3 nucleotides: TGCAGCGTTGCGGGACCAAGCTCCTACAATGAGCAGTTCTTC.

V gene TRBV9 combines with J gene TRBJ2-1, with a weak D call TRBD2 (6 bases). In germline, CDR1 is SGDLS, CDR2 YYNGEE. The CDR3 consists of 14 residues. The germline V and J ends were trimmed by 3 bases and 2 bases, with 9 bases remaining between them. CDR3 in DNA: TGTGCCAGCAGCGATTTAGCGGCCTACAATGAGCAGTTCTTC. This translates into CASSDLAAYNEQFF.

The chain combines TRBV30 with TRBJ2-7; no definite D call. The CDR3 sequence is 21 residues long. V shed 1 base and J shed 6 bases, with 37 bases lying between them. Germline V gene data show CDR1 as GTSNPN and CDR2 as SVGIG (reference sequence). The CDR3: CAWSEGRSQPVADLGRCEQYF. The CDR3 DNA follows: TGTGCCTGGAGTGAAGGCCGGTCTCAACCCGTGGCGGATTTGGGTCGTTGCGAGCAGTACTTC.

The chain employs TRBV11-2 and TRBJ1-1, with a weak D call TRBD1 (6 bases). V lost 5 bases, J lost 10 bases, and 20 bases lay in between. CDR1 is SGHAT and CDR2 is FQNNGV in the germline V gene. The CDR3 loop spans 14 amino acids. The CDR3 nucleotides read TGTGCCAGCAGCCTTGCCGGACAGATCACGCCAGCTTTCTTT. It yields the protein CASSLAGQITPAFF. The full variable domain, in which reference TRBV11-2 and TRBJ1-1 provide the parts outside the CDR3, is EAGVAQSPRYKIIEKRQSVAFWCNPISGHATLYWYQQILGQGPKLLIQFQNNGVVDDSQLPKDRFSAERLKGVDSTLKIQPAKLEDSAVYLCASSLAGQITPAFFGQGTRLTVV.

The rearrangement links TRBV11-2 to TRBJ2-3, with no clear D. The CDR3 loop spans 13 amino acids. V shed 2 bases and J shed 6 bases, with 9 bases lying between them. Germline V gives CDR1 SGHAT, CDR2 FQNNGV. In DNA, the CDR3 is TGTGCCAGCAGCTTAAGGCGCGTGGATACGCAGTATTTT. Its protein product is CASSLRRVDTQYF.

The rearrangement uses TRBV2 and TRBJ2-7; D is ambiguous. CDR1 and CDR2 (germline): SNHLY, FYNNEI. Between the trimmed V and J ends, which lost 7 bases and 4 bases, there was a span of 11 bases. This CDR3 is 12 amino acids long. Written as DNA, the CDR3 is TGTGCCAGCAATAGTGAAGATTACGAGCAGTACTTC. Translated: CASNSEDYEQYF. The full variable domain, in which reference TRBV2 and TRBJ2-7 provide the parts outside the CDR3, is EPEVTQTPSHQVTQMGQEVILRCVPISNHLYFYWYRQILGQKVEFLVSFYNNEISEKSEIFDDQFSVERPDGSNFTLKIRSTKLEDSAMYFCASNSEDYEQYFGPGTRLTVT.

V is TRBV5-4 and J is TRBJ1-1; D is ambiguous. The V end was cut by 2 bases, the J end by 1 base, with 6 bases between. Looked up from germline, CDR1 is SGHNT and CDR2 is YYREEE (reference sequence). The CDR3 is made up of 13 amino acids. The CDR3: CASSLKTNTEAFF. In DNA form, the CDR3 reads TGTGCCAGCAGCTTAAAGACGAACACTGAAGCTTTCTTT.

The chain is built from TRBV14 and TRBJ2-1; D not resolved. CDR1 SGHDN and CDR2 FVKESK come from the germline V gene. The V gene lost 3 bases and the J gene lost 3 bases, with 3 bases spanning the gap. This CDR3 contains 12 residues. The DNA of the CDR3 is TGTGCCAGCAGCCATCGCTACAATGAGCAGTTCTTC. It encodes CASSHRYNEQFF.

This sequence joins TRBV13 and TRBJ2-7; a weak D match, TRBD2 (6 bases). Deletions cut 4 bases from V and 4 bases from J, with 17 bases between. Germline CDR1 is PRHDT and CDR2 is FYEKMQ (reference sequence). The CDR3 spans 15 residues. The CDR3, as DNA: TGTGCCAGCAGCTCAGGAGGGAGTAATAAATACGAGCAGTACTTC. It specifies CASSSGGSNKYEQYF.

The chain joins TRBV5-6 to TRBJ1-1, with D possibly matching TRBD1 (5 bases). Deletions cut 6 bases from V and 0 bases from J, with 15 bases between. The length of the CDR3 is 15 residues. Germline CDR1 and CDR2: SGHDT and YYEEEE. The CDR3 sequence is CASNSGRLMNTEAFF. As DNA, the CDR3 is TGTGCCAGCAACTCGGGACGATTGATGAACACTGAAGCTTTCTTT.

Of note for this clone: This specimen includes other DNA sequences encoding the same CDR3. This CDR3 reads CASSLGTASYNEQFF. For the CDR3, the DNA is TGTGCCAGCAGTTTAGGGACCGCCTCCTACAATGAGCAGTTCTTC. The chain links TRBV27 to TRBJ2-1, with D perhaps assigned TRBD1 or TRBD2 (5 bases each). This CDR3 is built from 15 residues. V was cut by 2 bases and J by 0 bases, with 8 bases left in between. Per the germline V gene, CDR1 is MNHEY and CDR2 is SMNVEV (reference sequence).

V usage is TRBV7-2 and J usage is TRBJ2-7, with 8 bases identical to TRBD2. Germline-derived CDR1 and CDR2 are SGHTA and FQGNSA. The CDR3 length is 16 residues. Trimming took 0 bases from V and 2 from J; bases not matched to a gene: 6. The CDR3 DNA reads as TGTGCCAGCAGCTTAGCAGTCACAGCGGGGGCCTACGAGCAGTACTTC. It encodes CASSLAVTAGAYEQYF. Supplemented by reference TRBV7-2 and TRBJ2-7, the full variable domain reads GAGVSQSPSNKVTEKGKDVELRCDPISGHTALYWYRQSLGQGLEFLIYFQGNSAPDKSGLPSDRFSAERTGGSVSTLTIQRTQQEDSAVYLCASSLAVTAGAYEQYFGPGTRLTVT.

Worth noting for this clone: Other nucleotide sequences from this sample produce the same CDR3. V usage is TRBV5-6 and J usage is TRBJ2-7; D uncertain. This CDR3 contains 12 residues. V dropped 0 bases and J dropped 3 bases, with 4 bases sitting between them. Germline CDR1 SGHDT, CDR2 YYEEEE. Here the CDR3 reads CASSLASYEQYF. CDR3 in DNA: TGTGCCAGCAGCTTGGCCAGCTACGAGCAGTACTTC.

The genes are TRBV19 and TRBJ2-5; 13 nucleotides match TRBD2. The junction had 10 bases not matched to a gene; V was cut back by 4 bases and J by 5 bases. The germline gives CDR1 LNHDA, CDR2 SQIVND (reference sequence). The CDR3 is made up of 17 amino acids. CDR3 protein: CASSTELAGGPGETQYF. Here the CDR3 DNA reads TGTGCCAGTAGTACTGAACTAGCGGGAGGGCCCGGGGAGACCCAGTACTTC.

The chain uses TRBV4-2 and TRBJ2-7; 8 bases are shared with TRBD2. After removal of 1 base from V and 2 bases from J, the junction contained 4 bases not matched to a gene. CDR1 and CDR2 from the germline V gene are LGHNA and YNFKEQ. The CDR3 has 15 residues. CDR3: CASSQVAAGAYEQYF. The CDR3 nucleotides are TGTGCCAGCAGCCAAGTGGCAGCGGGAGCCTACGAGCAGTACTTC.

The chain uses TRBV5-1 and TRBJ1-1; TRBD1 agrees at 7 bases. The germline gives CDR1 SGHRS, CDR2 YFSETQ. The CDR3 totals 14 residues. J lost 7 bases, V lost 3 bases, and 9 bases had no gene match. This CDR3 reads CASSWNRGSVEAFF. CDR3 bases: TGCGCCAGCAGCTGGAACAGGGGCTCCGTTGAAGCTTTCTTT. Complete variable domain (other parts from reference TRBV5-1 and TRBJ1-1): KAGVTQTPRYLIKTRGQQVTLSCSPISGHRSVSWYQQTPGQGLQFLFEYFSETQRNKGNFPGRFSGRQFSNSRSEMNVSTLELGDSALYLCASSWNRGSVEAFFGQGTRLTVV.

This clone has just a few counts. This chain uses TRBV28 with TRBJ1-5; TRBD1 aligns across 9 bases. J lost 5 bases, V lost 2 bases, and 4 bases had no gene match. This CDR3 region has 15 residues. CDR1 MDHEN and CDR2 SYDVKM come from the germline V gene. The CDR3 DNA reads as TGTGCCAGCAGTTTAGGGGGACAGGGAGATCAGCCCCAGCATTTT. Amino acids: CASSLGGQGDQPQHF.

V is TRBV27 and J is TRBJ1-2; 7 positions match TRBD1. In germline, CDR1 is MNHEY, CDR2 SMNVEV (reference sequence). The CDR3 covers 16 residues. V trimming: 5 bases; J trimming: 1 base; junction bases outside the gene matches: 10. CDR3 nucleotide sequence: TGTGCCAGCAGTCCTCTGGGACAGATTCTTAACTATGGCTACACCTTC. Residues: CASSPLGQILNYGYTF.

V usage is TRBV28 and J usage is TRBJ1-1, with D perhaps matching TRBD1 (5 bases). The CDR3 covers 17 residues. Per germline, CDR1 MDHEN and CDR2 SYDVKM. The ends were cut back, 6 bases at V and 1 base at J, with 21 bases in the middle. CDR3 sequence (DNA): TGTGCCAGCAGCCTGCTGACCCGACAGTTCGGGAACACTGAAGCTTTCTTT. Translating gives CASSLLTRQFGNTEAFF.

This chain joins TRBV5-5 and TRBJ2-7; D unresolved. Germline V gives CDR1 SGHKS, CDR2 YYEKEE (reference sequence). The V end lost 0 bases, the J end lost 2 bases, and 9 bases lay between the germline ends. This CDR3 comprises 14 residues. CDR3 residues: CASSLGRPPYEQYF. Written as DNA, the CDR3 is TGTGCCAGCAGCTTGGGTAGGCCTCCCTACGAGCAGTACTTC.

The chain links TRBV19 to TRBJ1-2; D not resolved. Trimming removed 6 bases at V and 8 bases at J, with 19 bases between. Germline CDR1 and CDR2: LNHDA and SQIVND (reference sequence). The CDR3 is 14 amino acids. CDR3 protein: CASSPGEQSQGYTF. Written as DNA, the CDR3 is TGTGCCAGTAGCCCGGGAGAGCAATCGCAGGGCTACACCTTC.

The chain uses TRBV7-9 and TRBJ1-2, with D possibly being TRBD1 (5 bases). Germline CDR1 is SEHNR and CDR2 is FQNEAQ (reference sequence). Trimming took off 4 bases at V and 0 bases at J, with 15 bases between the two ends. This CDR3 is built from 16 residues. The CDR3 loop is CASSSLDREANYGYTF. DNA of the CDR3: TGTGCCAGCAGCTCGCTAGACAGAGAAGCTAACTATGGCTACACCTTC.